This T cell receptor beta chain was obtained from a study of blood T cell repertoires in COVID-19. Trimming left V 2 bases short and J 1 base short, with 11 bases between. CDR1 is MDHEN and CDR2 is SYDVKM in the germline V gene. The CDR3 sequence is 16 residues long. Sequencing was performed with immunoSEQ multiplex PCR; in TCRdb, only in-frame clones are kept and a portion is missing. The data hold 90,000 to 110,000 clones, with roughly 81% observed a single time. The receptor's source is a woman in her 70s with acute or convalescent COVID-19. The chain combines TRBV28 with TRBJ1-4; D is unclear. Input material: peripheral blood. CDR3 protein: CASSLVRIKTNEKLFF. The DNA for the CDR3 is TGTGCCAGCAGTTTAGTCAGGATCAAAACTAATGAAAAACTGTTTTTT.